A single sample gave rise to the 30 T cell receptor beta chains below, sequenced in a study of CD8 T cells in ankylosing spondylitis. Via MiXCR, TCRdb re-called the 5' RACE reads, giving one row per CDR3 protein. The table includes under 300,000 distinct CDR3 sequences, around 10% detected once. The material sequenced was blood, either unsorted or a sorted T cell fraction (not recorded which). The receptors derive from a male donor with ankylosing spondylitis or in good health (not recorded which).

The chain has TRBV4-1 and TRBJ2-1, with TRBD1 matching 8 bases. The CDR3 loop spans 15 amino acids. Trimming cost V 3 bases and J 10 bases; bases outside gene matches: 11. Germline loops: CDR1 MGHRA, CDR2 YSYEKL. The CDR3 bases are TGCGCCAGCAGCCACAAGATCCAGGGGGCACGGGAGCAGTTCTTC. Its protein is CASSHKIQGAREQFF.

This clonotype was seen repeatedly, ten times or more. This chain connects TRBV27 to TRBJ1-1; D not resolved. The CDR3 loop spans 13 amino acids. Trimming cost V 2 bases and J 4 bases, with 8 bases left between them. Germline-derived CDR1 and CDR2 are MNHEY and SMNVEV (reference sequence). CDR3 DNA sequence: TGTGCCAGCAGTTTAAAAACAGCCACTGAAGCTTTCTTT. It encodes CASSLKTATEAFF.

Ten or more counts support this clonotype. The chain carries TRBV5-1 and TRBJ1-1; 7 positions match TRBD1. CDR1 and CDR2 (germline): SGHRS, YFSETQ. CDR3 length equals 15 residues. Unmatched junction bases numbered 4, after V lost 1 base and J lost 1 base. DNA for the CDR3: TGCGCCAGCAGCTTGCAACGGACAGGGAACACTGAAGCTTTCTTT. Translation: CASSLQRTGNTEAFF.

The sample holds many counts of this clonotype. This chain uses TRBV12-3 or TRBV12-4 with TRBJ2-1, with D maybe TRBD1 (6 bases). Trimming took off 6 bases at V and 0 bases at J, with 18 bases between the two ends. There are 17 residues in the CDR3. This CDR3 is CASSDVTGPSSYNEQFF. In DNA form, the CDR3 reads TGTGCCAGCAGCGATGTTACAGGGCCGAGCTCCTACAATGAGCAGTTCTTC.

This clonotype was detected ten times or more. The CDR3 here is CASSLNRNTEAFF. As DNA, the CDR3 is TGTGCCAGCAGTTTAAACAGAAACACTGAAGCTTTCTTT. The J gene is TRBJ1-1, the V gene TRBV12-3 or TRBV12-4; unclear D gene. CDR3 length equals 13 residues. V was clipped by 2 bases and J by 2 bases, with 6 bases between them.

V usage is TRBV20-1 and J usage is TRBJ2-7; TRBD2 agrees at 14 bases. V dropped 2 bases and J dropped 7; count of bases not matched to a gene: 4. CDR3 length equals 14 residues. The germline gives CDR1 DFQATT, CDR2 SNEGSKA (reference sequence). For the CDR3, the DNA is TGCAGTGCTAGATTGAGACTAGCGGGGGGGGAGCAGTACTTC. Amino acids: CSARLRLAGGEQYF.

As concerns this clonotype: With a much larger clone just one base away, this may be a read error. This is likely a read error, given that the CDR3 carries no conserved phenylalanine or tryptophan at its end. The gene calls are TRBV29-1 and TRBJ2-2; TRBD2 aligns across 7 bases. The germline CDR1 and CDR2 sequences are SQVTM and ANQGSEA. The CDR3 covers 12 residues. The V and J ends lost 3 bases and 6 bases, in that order; junction bases with no gene match: 1. The CDR3 nucleotides read TGCAGCGTTGAGCGGGAGTCCGGGGAGCTGTTTTGT. The encoded protein is CSVERESGELFC.

The chain is built from TRBV29-1 and TRBJ1-5, with 8 bases matching TRBD1. CDR1 SQVTM and CDR2 ANQGSEA come from the germline V gene. The CDR3 is made up of 13 amino acids. V was clipped by 3 bases and J by 7 bases; unmatched bases: 5. The CDR3 loop is CSVEAGGGQPQHF. DNA of the CDR3: TGCAGCGTTGAGGCAGGGGGCGGGCAGCCCCAGCATTTT.

This clonotype was counted at least ten times. The chain carries TRBV29-1 and TRBJ2-3, with 11 nucleotides matching TRBD1. The junction had 10 bases not matched to a gene; V was cut back by 7 bases and J by 4 bases. The CDR3 loop spans 15 amino acids. CDR1 and CDR2 from the germline V gene are SQVTM and ANQGSEA. The CDR3 protein is CSAAIGTGGSDTQYF. The CDR3 DNA follows: TGCAGCGCCGCCATCGGGACAGGGGGTTCAGATACGCAGTATTTT.

This clonotype has just one count. V usage is TRBV5-1 and J usage is TRBJ2-6; D gene unclear. The CDR3 has 12 amino acids. V lost 5 bases, J lost 2 bases, and 2 bases lay in between. CDR1 is SGHRS and CDR2 is YFSETQ in the germline V gene. CDR3 nucleotides: TGCGCCAGCAGGACTGGGGCCAACGTCCTGACTTTC. It translates to CASRTGANVLTF.

This chain links TRBV2 with TRBJ1-1; no clear D. Trimming stripped 10 bases from V and 5 bases from J, with 17 bases between. This CDR3 comprises 13 residues. The germline V gene has CDR1 SNHLY and CDR2 FYNNEI. The CDR3 sequence: CATSEGVWTEAFF. The CDR3, as DNA: TGTGCCACAAGCGAGGGTGTCTGGACTGAAGCTTTCTTT.

This clonotype was detected ten times or more. The rearrangement joins TRBV13 to TRBJ1-1, with D perhaps TRBD1 (5 bases). The CDR3 spans 14 residues. Germline lookup yields CDR1 PRHDT and CDR2 FYEKMQ (reference sequence). The germline V and J ends were trimmed by 6 bases and 5 bases, with 16 bases remaining between them. CDR3: CASSLEGAGTEAFF. In DNA, the CDR3 is TGTGCCAGCAGTCTAGAAGGGGCAGGAACTGAAGCTTTCTTT.

This clonotype occurred a few times. Here the CDR3 reads CASSQDLSDYQPQHF. CDR3 bases: TGTGCCAGCAGCCAAGATTTAAGTGACTATCAGCCCCAGCATTTT. The V and J genes are TRBV3-1 and TRBJ1-5; no clear D gene. The CDR3 extends over 15 amino acids. V lost 0 bases to trimming and J lost 5 bases, with 11 bases between them. Germline V gene lookup returns CDR1 LGHDT and CDR2 YNNKEL (reference sequence).

The sample holds a few counts of this clonotype. This chain's CDR3 is CASSLADLRETQYF. The CDR3 DNA reads as TGTGCCAGCAGCTTAGCGGACCTGCGGGAGACCCAGTACTTC. This chain connects TRBV7-7 to TRBJ2-5; D is unresolved. Trimming shortened V by 0 bases and J by 5 bases, and 10 bases separated the two germline ends. CDR3 size: 14 residues. Germline CDR1 reads SSHAT; CDR2 reads FNYEAQ (reference sequence).

A word on this clonotype: This may be a read error, as it is one base from a much larger clone. The gene calls are TRBV5-1 and TRBJ2-7; D remains ambiguous. In germline, CDR1 is SGHRS, CDR2 YFSETQ. Trimming took 4 bases from V and 9 from J, leaving 20 bases between them. The CDR3 covers 14 residues. The DNA for the CDR3 is TGCGCCAGCAGCCCTGACCGGACCCCACACGGGCAGTACTTC. Amino acid sequence: CASSPDRTPHGQYF.

This chain links TRBV29-1 with TRBJ2-7, with D maybe TRBD1 (6 bases). Germline V lookup: CDR1 SQVTM, CDR2 ANQGSEA. With 4 bases removed from V and 3 bases from J, the gap between germline ends came to 19 bases. The length of the CDR3 is 15 residues. CDR3 residues: CSVGYPGQSLYEQYF. CDR3 DNA sequence: TGCAGCGTTGGGTATCCGGGACAATCCCTCTACGAGCAGTACTTC.

This clonotype was detected a few times. V usage is TRBV4-1 and J usage is TRBJ1-1; D is undetermined. The CDR3 loop spans 14 amino acids. V gave up 0 bases and J gave up 6 bases, with 11 bases separating them. Germline V CDR1 and CDR2: MGHRA, YSYEKL. CDR3 protein: CASSQDAWSAEAFF. CDR3 bases: TGCGCCAGCAGCCAAGATGCCTGGTCGGCTGAAGCTTTCTTT.

This clonotype has a count of ten or more. CDR3 DNA sequence: TGTGCCAGCAGCTTAGGTTCGGGGTCGTGGGAGACCCAGTACTTC. It encodes CASSLGSGSWETQYF. The chain links TRBV7-7 to TRBJ2-5; D may be TRBD2 (5 bases). The V end was cut by 1 base, the J end by 5 bases, with 14 bases between. CDR3 length equals 15 residues. The V gene's germline CDR1 is SSHAT and CDR2 FNYEAQ (reference sequence).

This clonotype occurred many times. The chain links TRBV6-2 or TRBV6-3 to TRBJ2-2; D not certain. The germline V gene encodes CDR1 MNHEY and CDR2 SVGEGT. V lost 7 bases to trimming and J lost 2 bases, with 8 bases between them. The CDR3 extends over 13 amino acids. In DNA, the CDR3 is TGTGCCAGCAACTATAGAAACACCGGGGAGCTGTTTTTT. It codes for CASNYRNTGELFF.

In this sample, this clonotype turned up a few times. The chain employs TRBV6-2 or TRBV6-3 and TRBJ2-4, with D possibly called TRBD1 or TRBD2 (6 bases each). The CDR3 runs 15 residues. Trimming shortened V by 4 bases and J by 0 bases, and 10 bases separated the two germline ends. Germline-derived CDR1 and CDR2 are MNHEY and SVGEGT. The CDR3 is CASSFRGLAKNIQYF. As DNA, the CDR3 is TGTGCCAGCAGTTTTCGGGGGCTAGCCAAAAACATTCAGTACTTC.

This clonotype was detected many times. The chain employs TRBV7-6 and TRBJ2-5; D is ambiguous. This CDR3 contains 11 residues. Trimming pared 5 bases from V and 10 bases from J, leaving 11 bases between. Germline CDR1 and CDR2: SGHVS and FNYEAQ. The CDR3 spells CASSPPGIQYF. CDR3 DNA sequence: TGTGCCAGCAGCCCTCCAGGAATCCAGTACTTC.

This clonotype was counted many times. The V call is TRBV5-6, the J call TRBJ1-4, with D possibly TRBD1 on 5 matching bases. The length of the CDR3 is 15 residues. The V end was cut by 4 bases, the J end by 8 bases, with 18 bases between. The germline CDR1 and CDR2 sequences are SGHDT and YYEEEE. The CDR3: CASSGTGTHREKLFF. CDR3 coding DNA: TGTGCCAGCAGCGGGACCGGGACTCATAGGGAAAAACTGTTTTTT.

This clonotype appeared many times. The V and J genes are TRBV7-6 and TRBJ2-3; D is perhaps TRBD1 or TRBD2 (5 bases each). The CDR3 covers 15 residues. V lost 5 bases, J lost 0 bases, and 12 bases lay in between. Germline V CDR1 and CDR2: SGHVS, FNYEAQ. For the CDR3, the DNA is TGTGCCAGCAGCCGGGGACGGCTGAGCACAGATACGCAGTATTTT. Translation gives CASSRGRLSTDTQYF. The full variable domain, its missing parts supplied by reference TRBV7-6 and TRBJ2-3, is GAGVSQSPRYKVTKRGQDVALRCDPISGHVSLYWYRQALGQGPEFLTYFNYEAQQDKSGLPNDRFSAERPEGSISTLTIQRTEQRDSAMYRCASSRGRLSTDTQYFGPGTRLTVL.

This clonotype has more than one count but fewer than ten. The chain combines TRBV7-2 with TRBJ1-2, with D possibly being TRBD1 (5 bases). V dropped 4 bases and J dropped 6 bases, with 18 bases sitting between them. The CDR3 length is 15 residues. Germline V gene sequence: CDR1 SGHTA, CDR2 FQGNSA. The CDR3 DNA reads TGTGCCAGCAGCTATGACCAGGGAAGCTTGGATGGCTACACCTTC. Translation: CASSYDQGSLDGYTF.

In its sample, this clonotype was seen many times. The J gene is TRBJ1-1, the V gene TRBV12-3 or TRBV12-4; D uncertain. The CDR3 contains 13 residues. The V end lost 5 bases, the J end lost 8 bases, and 15 bases lay between the germline ends. The CDR3 here is CASSPDGLGEAFF. The DNA of the CDR3 is TGTGCCAGCAGTCCTGACGGCCTGGGCGAAGCTTTCTTT.

This clonotype was picked up many times. This chain joins TRBV6-4 and TRBJ2-2; tentative D call: TRBD1 (6 bases). V was pared by 0 bases and J by 5 bases, with 13 bases between. The CDR3 totals 16 residues. Per the germline V gene, CDR1 is MRHNA and CDR2 is SNTAGT. The CDR3, as DNA: TGTGCCAGCAGTGACTCGGACGGACAGTCTACCGGGGAGCTGTTTTTT. This gives the protein CASSDSDGQSTGELFF.

The CDR3 loop reads CASSLVQGNNQPQHF. The CDR3 bases are TGTGCCAGCAGCCTGGTACAGGGGAACAATCAGCCCCAGCATTTT. The chain recombines TRBV2 with TRBJ1-5, with 7 bases that match TRBD1. Losses at the gene ends were 6 bases for V and 3 bases for J; bases not matched to a gene: 8. The CDR3 sequence is 15 residues long. Germline-derived CDR1 and CDR2 are SNHLY and FYNNEI. Filled out from reference TRBV2 and TRBJ1-5, the complete variable domain reads EPEVTQTPSHQVTQMGQEVILRCVPISNHLYFYWYRQILGQKVEFLVSFYNNEISEKSEIFDDQFSVERPDGSNFTLKIRSTKLEDSAMYFCASSLVQGNNQPQHFGDGTRLSIL.

This clonotype was found a few times. The V gene is TRBV6-1, the J gene TRBJ2-1; 14 bases agree with TRBD2. The CDR3 has 15 residues. Germline loops: CDR1 MNHNS, CDR2 SASEGT. V shed 4 bases and J 10 bases; nucleotides not matched to a gene: 6. CDR3 region: CASSATSGGGREQFF. The CDR3 coding sequence is TGTGCCAGCAGTGCGACTAGCGGGGGGGGTAGGGAGCAGTTCTTC.

This clonotype was picked up many times. The chain combines TRBV10-3 with TRBJ2-3; the D gene is possibly TRBD1 (6 bases). Trimming pared 11 bases from V and 1 base from J, leaving 16 bases between. Germline-derived CDR1 and CDR2 are ENHRY and SYGVKD. The CDR3 runs 14 residues. The CDR3 region is CAARTDVGTDTQYF. In DNA form, the CDR3 reads TGTGCCGCCAGGACAGATGTCGGCACAGATACGCAGTATTTT.

This clonotype has ten or more counts. V is TRBV12-3 or TRBV12-4 and J is TRBJ2-3, with unresolved D. The CDR3 sequence is 13 residues long. Trimming shortened V by 2 bases and J by 0 bases, and 3 bases separated the two germline ends. CDR3 protein: CASSLTSTDTQYF. DNA of the CDR3: TGTGCCAGCAGTTTAACTAGCACAGATACGCAGTATTTT.